These 27 T cell receptor beta chains were sequenced from one sample in a study of response to subunit inactivated influenza vaccine. MiXCR, run by TCRdb on the RT-PCR reads, gives a single entry per CDR3 protein. The table includes about 830,000 distinct CDR3 sequences, around 20% detected once. The sequences come from PBMCs from blood, collected roughly 5 days after vaccination. These receptors originate from a man aged 50 to 60 who received an inactivated influenza vaccine.

V usage is TRBV2 and J usage is TRBJ1-5; TRBD1 might be the D (6 bases). Germline loops: CDR1 SNHLY, CDR2 FYNNEI. V lost 3 bases and J 3 bases, leaving 12 bases between the germline ends. The CDR3 totals 15 residues. CDR3 protein: CASSDGRGNNQPQHF. CDR3 nucleotide sequence: TGTGCCAGCAGTGATGGCAGGGGAAACAATCAGCCCCAGCATTTT. Full variable domain (outside the CDR3, taken from reference TRBV2 and TRBJ1-5): EPEVTQTPSHQVTQMGQEVILRCVPISNHLYFYWYRQILGQKVEFLVSFYNNEISEKSEIFDDQFSVERPDGSNFTLKIRSTKLEDSAMYFCASSDGRGNNQPQHFGDGTRLSIL.

This chain connects TRBV6-1 to TRBJ1-3, with 8 bases lining up with TRBD1. The germline V gene has CDR1 MNHNS and CDR2 SASEGT. The CDR3 runs to 16 residues. With 5 bases clipped from V and 0 bases from J, the junction kept 6 bases outside the gene matches. The CDR3 protein is CASSPGGAISGNTIYF. Written as DNA, the CDR3 is TGTGCCAGCAGTCCAGGGGGCGCGATCTCTGGAAACACCATATATTTT.

This sequence joins TRBV5-6 and TRBJ1-2; TRBD1 matches at 7 bases. Trimming cost V 2 bases and J 5 bases; bases outside gene matches: 3. The CDR3 totals 13 residues. The germline V gene encodes CDR1 SGHDT and CDR2 YYEEEE. The CDR3 nucleotides are TGTGCCAGCAGCTTCGGGACAGAGTATGGCTACACCTTC. As protein: CASSFGTEYGYTF.

This clonotype was counted between two and nine times. This chain joins TRBV10-3 and TRBJ2-3; the match to TRBD2 covers 10 bases. The germline V gene encodes CDR1 ENHRY and CDR2 SYGVKD. The CDR3 length is 17 residues. The V segment lost 11 bases and the J segment 1 base; nucleotides outside the gene matches: 15. In DNA, the CDR3 is TGTGCCGCGACAGGTTCCGTGCTAGCGGGGGGCACAGATACGCAGTATTTT. It specifies CAATGSVLAGGTDTQYF.

This rearrangement joins TRBV6-5 to TRBJ2-5; the D gene is possibly TRBD2 (6 bases). Germline CDR1 MNHEY, CDR2 SVGAGI. Trimming removed 4 bases from V and 5 bases from J, with 17 bases in between. The CDR3 extends over 15 amino acids. The DNA of the CDR3 is TGTGCCAGCAGTTCCCAGGCGGGGTTGCGTGAGACCCAGTACTTC. Translated, it gives CASSSQAGLRETQYF.

The chain links TRBV4-1 to TRBJ2-3; D is perhaps TRBD1 (6 bases). The ends were cut back, 4 bases at V and 1 base at J, with 18 bases in the middle. CDR1 MGHRA and CDR2 YSYEKL come from the germline V gene. The CDR3 covers 17 residues. CDR3 nucleotide sequence: TGCGCCAGCAGCCGAGGGTCCAGGGGTTCTGGCACAGATACGCAGTATTTT. This sequence encodes CASSRGSRGSGTDTQYF.

Here the CDR3 reads CATSPGGGAETQYF. DNA of the CDR3: TGTGCCACCAGCCCTGGGGGGGGCGCGGAGACCCAGTACTTC. This chain uses TRBV15 with TRBJ2-5; tentative D call: TRBD2 (7 bases). V was trimmed by 5 bases and J by 5 bases, leaving 15 bases between them. Germline-derived CDR1 and CDR2 are LNHNV and YYDKDF (reference sequence). This CDR3 comprises 14 residues.

Concerning this clonotype itself: A much bigger clone sits one base away, suggesting this may be a read error. The chain employs TRBV5-1 and TRBJ2-1; TRBD2 aligns across 8 bases. CDR3 length: 16 residues. Germline CDR1 and CDR2: SGHRS and YFSETQ. V dropped 0 bases and J dropped 0; count of bases not matched to a gene: 2. Here the CDR3 reads CASSLESGSSYNEQFF. In DNA, the CDR3 is TGCGCCAGCAGCTTGGAAAGCGGGAGCTCCTACAATGAGCAGTTCTTC.

This chain connects TRBV5-5 to TRBJ2-5, with a tentative D call TRBD1 (5 bases). This CDR3 is 14 amino acids long. Germline V lookup: CDR1 SGHKS, CDR2 YYEKEE (reference sequence). The V and J ends lost 4 bases and 4 bases respectively, with 14 bases between them. The CDR3 DNA follows: TGTGCCAGCAGCCCTCCCCAAAGGGGAGAGACCCAGTACTTC. Amino acid sequence: CASSPPQRGETQYF. Full variable domain (missing parts from reference TRBV5-5 and TRBJ2-5): DAGVTQSPTHLIKTRGQQVTLRCSPISGHKSVSWYQQVLGQGPQFIFQYYEKEERGRGNFPDRFSARQFPNYSSELNVNALLLGDSALYLCASSPPQRGETQYFGPGTRLLVL.

The chain employs TRBV12-3 or TRBV12-4 and TRBJ2-1; TRBD2 might be the D (6 bases). The V and J ends lost 6 bases and 8 bases respectively, with 20 bases between them. The CDR3 runs 15 residues. The CDR3 sequence is CASRAGPTIPYEQFF. The CDR3, as DNA: TGTGCCAGCAGGGCGGGACCCACGATACCCTATGAGCAGTTCTTC.

This CDR3 is CASSIGGRGANVLTF. CDR3 DNA: TGTGCCAGTAGTATAGGGGGTAGAGGGGCCAACGTCCTGACTTTC. The chain uses TRBV19 and TRBJ2-6; no reliable D call. This CDR3 comprises 15 residues. CDR1 and CDR2 from the germline V gene are LNHDA and SQIVND (reference sequence). V was shortened by 1 base and J by 4 bases, with 8 bases between the two germline ends.

The rearrangement uses TRBV7-9 and TRBJ2-1; weak D call: TRBD1 (6 bases). Germline CDR1 SEHNR, CDR2 FQNEAQ (reference sequence). The V end lost 1 base, the J end lost 2 bases, and 9 bases lay between the germline ends. The CDR3 totals 15 residues. The CDR3 sequence is CASSLGDITYNEQFF. The DNA for the CDR3 is TGTGCCAGCAGCTTAGGGGACATCACCTACAATGAGCAGTTCTTC.

This clonotype came up many times. V is TRBV20-1 and J is TRBJ2-3; D is ambiguous. Trimming removed 6 bases at V and 0 bases at J, with 7 bases between. The CDR3 runs 12 residues. Germline CDR1 reads DFQATT; CDR2 reads SNEGSKA (reference sequence). The CDR3 loop reads CSAVRSTDTQYF. CDR3 in DNA: TGCAGTGCGGTGCGGAGCACAGATACGCAGTATTTT.

This clonotype was observed a few times. The genes are TRBV13 and TRBJ2-7, with TRBD1 as a possible D gene (5 bases). The germline CDR1 and CDR2 sequences are PRHDT and FYEKMQ (reference sequence). V dropped 5 bases and J dropped 3 bases, with 17 bases sitting between them. The CDR3 loop spans 15 amino acids. CDR3 DNA sequence: TGTGCCAGCAGCGCCAGGACACCTTCGCACTACGAGCAGTACTTC. This codes for CASSARTPSHYEQYF.

This clonotype was observed a handful of times. J is TRBJ2-3 and V is TRBV10-3; TRBD2 aligns across 8 bases. The V segment lost 6 bases and the J segment 1 base; nucleotides outside the gene matches: 9. The CDR3 covers 16 residues. Germline V lookup: CDR1 ENHRY, CDR2 SYGVKD. This CDR3 reads CAIRENPGLGTDTQYF. The CDR3 DNA reads as TGTGCCATCAGGGAGAATCCGGGACTAGGCACAGATACGCAGTATTTT.

The chain has TRBV6-1 and TRBJ1-2, with D tentatively TRBD1 (5 bases). Germline V gene sequence: CDR1 MNHNS, CDR2 SASEGT. This CDR3 comprises 15 residues. V lost 0 bases and J lost 4, with 12 bases in between. The CDR3 bases are TGTGCCAGCAGTGAAGCTCAGGGCAGGGCCTATGGCTACACCTTC. Protein: CASSEAQGRAYGYTF.

Ten or more counts support this clonotype. The rearrangement joins TRBV20-1 to TRBJ1-1; D remains ambiguous. The V end was cut by 0 bases, the J end by 2 bases, with 7 bases between. Germline V gene lookup returns CDR1 DFQATT and CDR2 SNEGSKA (reference sequence). The CDR3 contains 13 residues. In DNA form, the CDR3 reads TGCAGTGCTAGAGATCTGAGTAACACTGAAGCTTTCTTT. Its protein is CSARDLSNTEAFF.

This chain connects TRBV28 to TRBJ1-5; D is undetermined. Trimming shortened V by 6 bases and J by 5 bases, and 11 bases separated the two germline ends. CDR1 is MDHEN, CDR2 SYDVKM, per germline. The CDR3 has 13 residues. The CDR3 region has the DNA TGTGCCAGCAGGTGGACGGAATATCAGCCCCAGCATTTT. Amino acid sequence: CASRWTEYQPQHF.

In this sample, this clonotype turned up a few times. V and J are TRBV9 and TRBJ2-3; 8 positions match TRBD2. CDR3 length: 15 amino acids. Germline CDR1 SGDLS, CDR2 YYNGEE. The V gene end was trimmed by 6 bases and the J gene end by 4 bases; junction bases not matched to a gene: 10. DNA of the CDR3: TGTGCCAGCACCTTAAGCGGGGGAAGTGCAGATACGCAGTATTTT. It yields the protein CASTLSGGSADTQYF.

The chain links TRBV5-6 to TRBJ2-7; no firm D call. CDR3 length: 14 residues. In germline, CDR1 is SGHDT, CDR2 YYEEEE. Trimming removed 2 bases at V and 0 bases at J, with 9 bases between. In DNA form, the CDR3 reads TGTGCCAGCAGCTTACCCTACCGCTCCTACGAGCAGTACTTC. Its protein is CASSLPYRSYEQYF.

The chain uses TRBV5-1 and TRBJ2-7; weak D call: TRBD2 (6 bases). The CDR3 has 16 amino acids. V dropped 4 bases and J dropped 3 bases, with 20 bases sitting between them. CDR1 is SGHRS, CDR2 YFSETQ, per germline. In nucleotides, the CDR3 is TGCGCCAGCAGCCGGGACTCATCAACGACAGTCTACGAGCAGTACTTC. Protein product: CASSRDSSTTVYEQYF.

The CDR3 DNA follows: TGTGCCAGCAGCCGCAGGGTGCCCTCCTATAATTCACCCCTCCACTTT. Translating gives CASSRRVPSYNSPLHF. The J gene is TRBJ1-6, the V gene TRBV12-3 or TRBV12-4; D is possibly TRBD1 (5 bases). The CDR3 loop spans 16 amino acids. Deletions cut 6 bases from V and 0 bases from J, with 12 bases between.

This clonotype was seen a handful of times. This rearrangement joins TRBV15 to TRBJ2-5; the D gene could be TRBD1 or TRBD2 (5 bases each). Trimming shortened V by 0 bases and J by 4 bases, and 18 bases separated the two germline ends. This CDR3 comprises 17 residues. Per germline, CDR1 LNHNV and CDR2 YYDKDF (reference sequence). As DNA, the CDR3 is TGTGCCACCAGCAGAGACCGGGGCCCAAAAGCAGGAGAGACCCAGTACTTC. This gives the protein CATSRDRGPKAGETQYF.

The chain links TRBV28 to TRBJ2-7, with D tentatively TRBD1 or TRBD2 (5 bases each). V was pared by 0 bases and J by 4 bases, with 7 bases between. This CDR3 has 13 residues. Germline loops: CDR1 MDHEN, CDR2 SYDVKM. Here the CDR3 DNA reads TGTGCCAGCAGTTTATGGGGGGAGTACGAGCAGTACTTC. Its translation: CASSLWGEYEQYF.

This clonotype was observed a few times. The chain has TRBV4-3 and TRBJ2-1; D not resolved. Germline V CDR1 and CDR2: LGHNA, YSLEER. V shed 1 base and J shed 9 bases, with 13 bases lying between them. The CDR3 contains 14 residues. CDR3: CASSQVPLNGEQFF. CDR3 nucleotides: TGCGCCAGCAGCCAAGTCCCCCTAAACGGTGAGCAGTTCTTC.

This chain joins TRBV28 and TRBJ2-6; no reliable D call. Per the germline V gene, CDR1 is MDHEN and CDR2 is SYDVKM. The CDR3 is 17 amino acids. The V end lost 6 bases, the J end lost 0 bases, and 15 bases lay between the germline ends. The CDR3 loop is CASRPPGSLSGANVLTF. CDR3 sequence (DNA): TGTGCCAGCAGGCCCCCCGGGTCGCTCTCTGGGGCCAACGTCCTGACTTTC.

This clonotype was counted only a few times. The chain recombines TRBV4-3 with TRBJ2-1; perhaps TRBD2 as D (6 bases). This CDR3 is 16 amino acids long. Germline lookup yields CDR1 LGHNA and CDR2 YSLEER. Trimming pared 0 bases from V and 2 bases from J, leaving 11 bases between. The CDR3, as DNA: TGCGCCAGCAGCCAAGAAGGAGGGAGAGCCTACAATGAGCAGTTCTTC. Its translation: CASSQEGGRAYNEQFF.